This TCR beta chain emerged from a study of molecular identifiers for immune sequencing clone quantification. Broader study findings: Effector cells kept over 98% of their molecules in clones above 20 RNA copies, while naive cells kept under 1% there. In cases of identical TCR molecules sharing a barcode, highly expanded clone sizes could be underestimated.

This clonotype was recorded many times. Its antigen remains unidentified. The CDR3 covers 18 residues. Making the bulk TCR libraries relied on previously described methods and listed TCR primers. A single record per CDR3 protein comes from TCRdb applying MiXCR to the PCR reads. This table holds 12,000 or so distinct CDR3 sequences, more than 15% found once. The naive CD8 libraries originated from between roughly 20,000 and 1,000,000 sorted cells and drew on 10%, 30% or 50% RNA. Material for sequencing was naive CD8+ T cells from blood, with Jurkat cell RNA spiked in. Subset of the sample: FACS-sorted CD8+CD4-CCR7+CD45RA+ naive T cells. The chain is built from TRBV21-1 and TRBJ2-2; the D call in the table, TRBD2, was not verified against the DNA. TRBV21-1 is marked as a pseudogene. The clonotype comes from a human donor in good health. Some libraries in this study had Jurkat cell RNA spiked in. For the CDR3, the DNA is TGTGCCAGCAGACCTGGGACTAGCGGGAGTCGCGACACCGGGGAGCTGTTTTTT. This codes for CASRPGTSGSRDTGELFF.